This T cell receptor beta chain appears in the sequencing data of a study of cytomegalovirus exposure and HLA in healthy donors. Study findings and constraints: Cytomegalovirus association was listed for 150 to 200 TCR beta chains.

Remarks on this clone: The antigen remains undetermined.

The CDR3 loop spans 17 amino acids. V trimming: 2 bases; J trimming: 5 bases; junction bases outside the gene matches: 13. CDR1 and CDR2 (germline): MNHNS, SASEGT. Method: immunoSEQ multiplex PCR; TCRdb's copy keeps in-frame clones and lacks some. Of some 230,000 clones listed, 85% to 95% are singletons. Sequencing was performed on PBMCs. The J gene is TRBJ1-2, the V gene TRBV6-1; TRBD1 matches 8 bases. The receptor was isolated from a woman younger than 35 in good health and CMV-seronegative. CDR3 amino acids: CASSEFRGRNVLYGYTF. The CDR3 coding sequence is TGTGCCAGCAGTGAATTCAGGGGGCGCAATGTTTTGTATGGCTACACCTTC.